This T cell receptor (beta chain) comes out of a study of technical replicates of blood from several donors. Germline V lookup: CDR1 MNHNS, CDR2 SASEGT. Trimming removed 2 bases from V and 11 bases from J, with 16 bases in between. This CDR3 has 15 residues. Only in-frame clones appear in the TCRdb table, and some are missing; sequencing was by immunoSEQ multiplex PCR. Of approximately 79,000 clones in the sample, 85% to 95% were seen once. The sequence was obtained from a human donor in good health. The rearrangement links TRBV6-1 to TRBJ1-6, with D tentatively TRBD1 (6 bases). The sample was T cells isolated from PBMCs. The CDR3 is CASSERGGLDPPLHF. CDR3 sequence (DNA): TGTGCCAGCAGTGAACGGGGGGGCTTAGACCCACCCCTCCACTTT.